The clone carrying this T cell receptor beta chain occurred a few times. Germline V gene sequence: CDR1 GTSNPN, CDR2 SVGIG (reference sequence). The CDR3 sequence is 16 residues long. Trimming pared 0 bases from V and 5 bases from J, leaving 18 bases between. The authors' processing: Estimation of nucleated cell counts was performed using reference gene primer amplification. Only in-frame clones appear in the TCRdb table, and some are missing; sequencing was by immunoSEQ multiplex PCR. The DNA gave D and trimming, while V, J and clone size come from that table. Among over 150,000 clones, around 73% were seen once, and the ten largest hold around a sixth. These data come from a study of blood T cell repertoires in COVID-19.

Sequences were obtained from PBMCs or T cells enriched from blood (not recorded which). The chain joins TRBV30 to TRBJ2-3; tentatively, D is TRBD2 (6 bases). The receptor was isolated from a woman between 50 and 59 years old who had recovered from COVID-19. The CDR3 sequence: CAWSVRKGGRGDTQYF. The CDR3 region has the DNA TGTGCCTGGAGTGTACGAAAGGGAGGTCGCGGAGATACGCAGTATTTT.